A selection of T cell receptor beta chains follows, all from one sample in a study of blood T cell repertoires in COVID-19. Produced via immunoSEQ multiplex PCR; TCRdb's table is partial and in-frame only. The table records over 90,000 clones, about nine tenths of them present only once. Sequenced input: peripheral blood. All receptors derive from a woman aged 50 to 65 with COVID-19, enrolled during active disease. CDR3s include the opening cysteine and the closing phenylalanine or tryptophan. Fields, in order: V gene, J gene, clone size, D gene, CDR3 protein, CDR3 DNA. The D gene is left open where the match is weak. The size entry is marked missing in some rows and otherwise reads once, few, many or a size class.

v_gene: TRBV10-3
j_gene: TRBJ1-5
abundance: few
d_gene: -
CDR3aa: CAISERTGMRAQHF
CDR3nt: TGTGCCATCAGTGAAAGGACGGGGATGAGGGCCCAGCATTTT

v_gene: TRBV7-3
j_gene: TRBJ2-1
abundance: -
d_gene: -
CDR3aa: CASSLIRRGRNEQFF
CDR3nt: TGTGCCAGCAGCTTAATCCGGAGGGGGCGGAATGAGCAGTTCTTC

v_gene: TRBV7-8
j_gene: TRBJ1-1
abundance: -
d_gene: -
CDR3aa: CASSKAGSPTEAFF
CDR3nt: TGTGCCAGCAGCAAGGCCGGGAGCCCAACTGAAGCTTTCTTT

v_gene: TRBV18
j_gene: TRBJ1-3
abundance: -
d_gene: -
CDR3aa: CASSPLAGISGNTIYF
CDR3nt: TGTGCCAGCTCACCACTGGCGGGAATCTCTGGAAACACCATATATTTT

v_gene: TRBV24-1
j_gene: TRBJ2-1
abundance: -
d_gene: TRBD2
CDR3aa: CATSVGGYNEQFF
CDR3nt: TGTGCCACCAGTGTGGGAGGGTACAATGAGCAGTTCTTC

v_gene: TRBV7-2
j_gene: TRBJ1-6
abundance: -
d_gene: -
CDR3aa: CASSAGRNNSPLHF
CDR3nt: TGTGCCAGCAGCGCGGGACGGAATAATTCACCCCTCCACTTT

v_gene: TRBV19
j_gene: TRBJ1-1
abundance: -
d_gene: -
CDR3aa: CASTPYGELDGFEAFF
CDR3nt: TGTGCCAGCACCCCTTATGGGGAGCTCGACGGATTTGAAGCTTTCTTT

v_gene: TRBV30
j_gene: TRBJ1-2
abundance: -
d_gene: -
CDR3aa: CAWSVLGSANYGYTF
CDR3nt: TGTGCCTGGAGTGTATTAGGGAGTGCCAACTATGGCTACACCTTC

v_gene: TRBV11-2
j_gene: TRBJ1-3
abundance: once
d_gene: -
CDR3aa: CASSLLRQVFSGNTIYF
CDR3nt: TGTGCCAGCAGCTTATTGCGGCAAGTCTTCTCTGGAAACACCATATATTTT

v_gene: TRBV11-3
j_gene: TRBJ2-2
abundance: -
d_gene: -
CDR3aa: CASSLASGPGTGELFF
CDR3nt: TGTGCCAGCAGCTTAGCTTCAGGGCCGGGCACCGGGGAGCTGTTTTTT

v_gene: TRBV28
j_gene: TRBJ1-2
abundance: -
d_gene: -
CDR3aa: CASSPPGYGYTF
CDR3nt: TGTGCCAGCAGTCCCCCAGGGTATGGCTACACCTTC

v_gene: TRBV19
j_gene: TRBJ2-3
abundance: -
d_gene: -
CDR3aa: CASSMAGVRDTQYF
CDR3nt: TGTGCCAGTAGTATGGCCGGGGTTAGAGATACGCAGTATTTT

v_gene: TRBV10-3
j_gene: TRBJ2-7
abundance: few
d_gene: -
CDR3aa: CAIGLNYEQYF
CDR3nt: TGTGCCATCGGACTAAACTACGAGCAGTACTTC

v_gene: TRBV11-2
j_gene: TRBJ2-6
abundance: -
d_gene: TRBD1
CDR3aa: CASSSGTAGANVLTF
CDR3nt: TGTGCCAGCAGCTCCGGGACAGCTGGGGCCAACGTCCTGACTTTC

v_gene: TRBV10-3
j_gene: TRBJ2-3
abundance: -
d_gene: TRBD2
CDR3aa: CAISGSGATITDTQYF
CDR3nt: TGTGCCATCAGTGGTAGCGGGGCCACCATCACAGATACGCAGTATTTT

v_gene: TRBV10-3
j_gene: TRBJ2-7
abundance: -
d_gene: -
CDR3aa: CAISVTGVLPSYEQYF
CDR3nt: TGTGCCATCAGTGTGACGGGGGTACTACCCTCCTACGAGCAGTACTTC